This TCR beta chain was documented in a study of identical twins. Study results and limitations: Conclusions were based on cross-sectional statistical analysis, without following the same donors. Part of the zero-insertion signal could reflect confounding by invariant MAIT and iNKT cells.

The length of the CDR3 is 16 residues. The junction had 6 bases not matched to a gene; V was cut back by 3 bases and J by 5 bases. Germline V gives CDR1 SGDLS, CDR2 YYNGEE. On this clonotype itself: The antigen is unknown.

MiXCR, run by TCRdb on the 5' RACE reads, gives a single entry per CDR3 protein. The table lists some 760,000 distinct CDR3 sequences, about 20% of them singletons, with under 15% in the top ten. The sample was also reused in another study, on T cells expressing NK-cell markers. As reported in that work: Similarly, these clonotypes led the CD3+CD56-NKG2C+ fraction as well in a few donors.

Specimen: PBMCs. The chain carries TRBV9 and TRBJ2-1; 12 bases agree with TRBD2. The receptor was isolated from a woman under 30 in good health. The CDR3 DNA sequence: TGTGCCAGCAGCGCCTCGACTAGCGGGGGCAACAATGAGCAGTTCTTC. It is translated as CASSASTSGGNNEQFF.